Below are 31 T cell receptor beta chains sequenced from a single sample in a study of kidney transplant recipient with SARS-CoV-2 infection. TCRdb recomputed calls from the reads with MiXCR, one row per CDR3 protein. The sample holds about 250,000 distinct CDR3 sequences; 25% to 35% are singletons and the top ten take nearly 7.5%. Specimen: a blood sample, collected at baseline and around day 110 from a kidney transplant recipient. The receptors were sampled from a young adult male patient who had COVID-19 and was a kidney transplant recipient. Some T cells may be transferred from the graft donor.

This clonotype was seen ten or more times. This rearrangement joins TRBV2 to TRBJ1-3; D may be TRBD1 (6 bases). This CDR3 contains 15 residues. Trimming took off 6 bases at V and 0 bases at J, with 12 bases between the two ends. Germline CDR1 reads SNHLY; CDR2 reads FYNNEI. The CDR3 sequence is CASSGGHDSGNTIYF. The CDR3 DNA sequence: TGTGCCAGCAGCGGGGGACACGACTCTGGAAACACCATATATTTT.

Concerning this clonotype: A single base separates this from a much larger clone, so it may be a read error. J is TRBJ1-1 and V is TRBV3-1, with 10 bases fitting TRBD1. The CDR3 contains 16 residues. Germline CDR1 reads LGHDT; CDR2 reads YNNKEL (reference sequence). CDR3 DNA: TGTACCAGCAGCCAAGATTTAGGACAGGGGGAACCTGAAGCTTTCTTT. Amino acid sequence: CTSSQDLGQGEPEAFF. The full variable domain, completed using reference TRBV3-1 and TRBJ1-1, is DTAVSQTPKYLVTQMGNDKSIKCEQNLGHDTMYWYKQDSKKFLKIMFSYNNKELIINETVPNRFSPKSPDKAHLNLHINSLELGDSAVYFCTSSQDLGQGEPEAFFGQGTRLTVV.

This clonotype occurred many times. The chain joins TRBV20-1 to TRBJ1-3, with 8 bases identical to TRBD1. J gave up 4 bases and V 5 bases, and 7 bases lay outside the gene matches. The germline gives CDR1 DFQATT, CDR2 SNEGSKA (reference sequence). This CDR3 spans 14 amino acids. The CDR3 bases are TGCAGTGCTCCCGCGACAGGGGCCGGAAACACCATATATTTT. Amino acids: CSAPATGAGNTIYF.

The chain recombines TRBV19 with TRBJ2-1; D is possibly TRBD1 or TRBD2 (6 bases each). The CDR3 is 14 amino acids. Trimming took off 6 bases at V and 8 bases at J, with 17 bases between the two ends. Germline assignment: CDR1 LNHDA and CDR2 SQIVND (reference sequence). The CDR3 sequence is CASRSRGQDYEQFF. CDR3 DNA: TGTGCCAGTAGGTCTCGGGGGCAAGATTATGAGCAGTTCTTC.

Of note for this clonotype: The germline gene is not matched at one end of the junction; a read error may be the cause. The J gene is TRBJ1-1, the V gene TRBV9; D may be TRBD1 (6 bases). The CDR3 loop spans 15 amino acids. CDR1 is SGDLS, CDR2 YYNGEE, per germline. Here the CDR3 reads CTSSVRDNLNTEAFF. CDR3 DNA: TGTACCAGCAGCGTCCGGGACAACCTAAACACTGAAGCTTTCTTT. The whole variable domain, remainder taken from reference TRBV9 and TRBJ1-1, is DSGVTQTPKHLITATGQRVTLRCSPRSGDLSVYWYQQSLDQGLQFLIQYYNGEERAKGNILERFSAQQFPDLHSELNLSSLELGDSALYFCTSSVRDNLNTEAFFGQGTRLTVV.

There are many counts of this clonotype. The gene calls are TRBV5-1 and TRBJ2-2, with D perhaps assigned TRBD1 or TRBD2 (5 bases each). The germline V gene encodes CDR1 SGHRS and CDR2 YFSETQ. V was clipped by 5 bases and J by 2 bases, with 13 bases between them. The CDR3 runs to 15 residues. CDR3 DNA: TGCGCCAGCAGACTGGGACGGACTAACACCGGGGAGCTGTTTTTT. Encoded protein: CASRLGRTNTGELFF. Combining the CDR3 with reference TRBV5-1 and TRBJ2-2 gives the whole variable domain KAGVTQTPRYLIKTRGQQVTLSCSPISGHRSVSWYQQTPGQGLQFLFEYFSETQRNKGNFPGRFSGRQFSNSRSEMNVSTLELGDSALYLCASRLGRTNTGELFFGEGSRLTVL.

Many counts were recorded for this clonotype. The rearrangement links TRBV5-1 to TRBJ1-2; D gene unclear. Trimming took off 6 bases at V and 4 bases at J, with 16 bases between the two ends. The CDR3 is 14 amino acids. Germline V gene data show CDR1 as SGHRS and CDR2 as YFSETQ. The CDR3 bases are TGCGCCAGCACTCAGGCGGATCCGGTCTATGGCTACACCTTC. Its protein is CASTQADPVYGYTF.

With respect to this clonotype: A read error may be the cause here, since a much bigger clone is one base away. The rearrangement joins TRBV10-3 to TRBJ2-4, with D possibly matching TRBD2 (6 bases). V gave up 0 bases and J gave up 13 bases, with 19 bases separating them. CDR3 length equals 15 residues. Per the germline V gene, CDR1 is ENHRY and CDR2 is SYGVKD. This chain's CDR3 is CAISESLASVHVQYF. For the CDR3, the DNA is TGTGCCATCAGTGAGTCGTTGGCTAGCGTCCACGTGCAGTACTTC.

This clonotype was seen at least ten times. V and J are TRBV27 and TRBJ1-6; D possibly corresponds to TRBD1 (6 bases). In germline, CDR1 is MNHEY, CDR2 SMNVEV (reference sequence). The length of the CDR3 is 13 residues. Trimming left V 5 bases short and J 7 bases short, with 9 bases between. CDR3 DNA: TGTGCCAGCAGTGACAGGTGGAATTCACCCCTCCACTTT. As protein: CASSDRWNSPLHF.

The sample holds many counts of this clonotype. The CDR3 here is CASSRLYGYTF. In DNA, the CDR3 is TGTGCCAGTAGCCGCTTATATGGCTACACCTTC. J is TRBJ1-2 and V is TRBV19; D is unresolved. The V gene's germline CDR1 is LNHDA and CDR2 SQIVND (reference sequence). V was trimmed by 6 bases and J by 5 bases, leaving 7 bases between them. The CDR3 is made up of 11 amino acids.

The count of this clonotype is one. Written as DNA, the CDR3 is TGTGCCACCAGTGTTCGGGAGAACGATACGCAGTATTTT. This gives the protein CATSVRENDTQYF. This rearrangement joins TRBV24-1 to TRBJ2-3; TRBD2 is a possible D gene (6 bases). The V end was cut by 5 bases, the J end by 6 bases, with 11 bases between. The CDR3 totals 13 residues. CDR1 and CDR2 from the germline V gene are KGHDR and SFDVKD.

This clonotype has ten or more counts. The chain employs TRBV3-2 and TRBJ2-5. TRBV3-2 is a pseudogene segment. The CDR3 totals 12 residues. Written as DNA, the CDR3 is TGTGCCAGCAGCCAAGTACAAGAGACCCAGTACTTC. This sequence encodes CASSQVQETQYF.

Worth noting for this clonotype: A much larger clone differs by one base, so this may be a read error. This sequence joins TRBV28 and TRBJ2-7; a possible D gene is TRBD1 (6 bases). The CDR3 is 13 amino acids. CDR1 MDHEN and CDR2 SYDVKM come from the germline V gene. The CDR3 DNA sequence: TGTGTCAGCAGGCCCATCACAGGGCCACCCGCGTACTTC. Translated: CVSRPITGPPAYF. The whole variable domain, filled in from reference TRBV28 and TRBJ2-7, reads DVKVTQSSRYLVKRTGEKVFLECVQDMDHENMFWYRQDPGLGLRLIYFSYDVKMKEKGDIPEGYSVSREKKERFSLILESASTNQTSMYLCVSRPITGPPAYFGPGTRLTVT.

The table lists this clonotype with many counts. In nucleotides, the CDR3 is TGTGCCAGCGACAGGTGCGTACCAGGAAAGACCTATGGCTACACCTTC. Protein product: CASDRCVPGKTYGYTF. The chain recombines TRBV5-4 with TRBJ1-2; D perhaps matches TRBD1 (6 bases). CDR1 and CDR2 (germline): SGHNT, YYREEE (reference sequence). The ends were cut back, 7 bases at V and 4 bases at J, with 23 bases in the middle. This CDR3 region has 16 residues.

The J gene is TRBJ2-7, the V gene TRBV11-2; D not certain. CDR3 length: 14 residues. Trimming stripped 5 bases from V and 5 bases from J, with 16 bases between. Germline V gives CDR1 SGHAT, CDR2 FQNNGV. CDR3 in DNA: TGTGCCAGCAGCCCGATTAATGGAGTGAACGAGCAGTACTTC. Its translation is CASSPINGVNEQYF.

This clonotype has at least ten counts. The chain combines TRBV19 with TRBJ1-1; D is perhaps TRBD1 (5 bases). The CDR3 has 14 amino acids. Germline V gives CDR1 LNHDA, CDR2 SQIVND (reference sequence). V lost 4 bases, J lost 1 base, and 10 bases lay in between. The CDR3 DNA sequence: TGTGCCAGTAGTACCCCGGGGGGGAACACTGAAGCTTTCTTT. Protein sequence: CASSTPGGNTEAFF.

A remark on this clonotype: A much bigger clone sits one base away, suggesting this may be a read error. This rearrangement joins TRBV5-4 to TRBJ2-1; 9 bases line up with TRBD1. This CDR3 region has 16 residues. In germline, CDR1 is SGHNT, CDR2 YYREEE (reference sequence). Losses at the gene ends were 3 bases for V and 9 bases for J; bases not matched to a gene: 13. CDR3 in amino acids: CASSSGQGAGVREQFF. The CDR3 coding sequence is TGTGCCAGCAGCTCGGGACAGGGTGCGGGTGTTCGTGAGCAGTTCTTC.

Details on this clonotype: Possible read error: a much larger clone is one base away. The chain combines TRBV7-8 with TRBJ1-2, with D unresolved. Germline V CDR1 and CDR2: SGHVS, FQNEAQ. CDR3 length: 17 residues. The DNA of the CDR3 is TGTGCCAACAGCGTAACGGAGTTTACCCGAAAGACCTATGGCTACACCTTC. It is translated as CANSVTEFTRKTYGYTF.

As regards this clonotype: This sequence may be a read error, since a much larger clone differs from it by one base. The rearrangement uses TRBV28 and TRBJ2-2; D is unresolved. The CDR3 extends over 14 amino acids. Germline values: CDR1 MDHEN, CDR2 SYDVKM. V lost 8 bases and J lost 2, with 12 bases in between. CDR3 DNA: TGTGCCAGCGTCCACGGGTCCAACACCGGGGAGCTGTTTTTT. Translated: CASVHGSNTGELFF.

On this clonotype: A much larger clonotype is one base distant, so this may be a read error. The chain couples TRBV5-4 to TRBJ1-2; D not resolved. Trimming took 9 bases from V and 4 from J, leaving 25 bases between them. Germline values: CDR1 SGHNT, CDR2 YYREEE (reference sequence). The CDR3 is made up of 16 amino acids. In DNA, the CDR3 is TGTGCCAACCGTGAGAACGTACCAGGAAAGACCTATGGCTACACCTTC. This gives the protein CANRENVPGKTYGYTF.

This clonotype was detected ten times or more. In nucleotides, the CDR3 is TGTGCCAGCAGTCATCGCGAGCCTTACGGAAAGACCTATGGCTACACCTTC. As protein: CASSHREPYGKTYGYTF. The chain uses TRBV6-9 and TRBJ1-2; D call uncertain. V lost 5 bases, J lost 4 bases, and 23 bases lay in between. In germline, CDR1 is MNHGY, CDR2 SVAAGI. The CDR3 length is 17 residues.

About this clonotype itself: A much larger clone differs from this one at a single base, so this may be a read error. The rearrangement uses TRBV12-3 or TRBV12-4 and TRBJ2-5; no reliable D call. The J call may be wrong; the DNA end is better matched by TRBJ2-7. CDR3 length: 14 amino acids. CDR3 DNA: TGTGCCGGCAGTTTTGTGGTCGGTTCCTACGAGCAGTACTTC. Translated, it gives CAGSFVVGSYEQYF.

This clonotype was found a few times. CDR3 residues: CASSPTWENTDTQYF. In nucleotides, the CDR3 is TGTGCCAGCAGCCCCACTTGGGAAAACACAGATACGCAGTATTTT. This chain connects TRBV7-9 to TRBJ2-3; D is uncertain. Germline CDR1 is SEHNR and CDR2 is FQNEAQ (reference sequence). The CDR3 contains 15 residues. V lost 5 bases to trimming and J lost 2 bases, with 14 bases between them.

This clonotype was picked up many times. The chain carries TRBV27 and TRBJ2-1; 10 nucleotides match TRBD2. V lost 7 bases to trimming and J lost 8 bases; unmatched junction nucleotides: 11. Germline CDR1 is MNHEY and CDR2 is SMNVEV (reference sequence). This CDR3 region has 15 residues. The CDR3 loop reads CASNPPGAGGHEQFF. In nucleotides, the CDR3 is TGTGCCAGCAACCCACCGGGAGCGGGAGGGCATGAGCAGTTCTTC.

This clonotype was picked up many times. This chain uses TRBV15 with TRBJ1-1; D is undetermined. Trimming stripped 1 base from V and 3 bases from J, with 15 bases between. The CDR3 has 16 amino acids. Looked up from germline, CDR1 is LNHNV and CDR2 is YYDKDF (reference sequence). In DNA, the CDR3 is TGTGCCACCAGCAGAGGATCCCGGGGTCTCTACACTGAAGCTTTCTTT. Translated, it gives CATSRGSRGLYTEAFF.

Concerning this clonotype: A much larger clone lies a single base off, so this may be a read error. The gene calls are TRBV10-3 and TRBJ2-7, with TRBD2 identical over 7 bases. The germline V gene encodes CDR1 ENHRY and CDR2 SYGVKD. This CDR3 comprises 13 residues. The CDR3 nucleotides are TGTGCCGCCAGACGCGGTGGGGACTACGGGCAGTACTTC. Its protein product is CAARRGGDYGQYF.

A few counts support this clonotype. V usage is TRBV6-8 and J usage is TRBJ1-2, with D uncertain. The CDR3 runs 17 residues. Trimming pared 5 bases from V and 4 bases from J, leaving 23 bases between. Germline loops: CDR1 MNHGY, CDR2 SAAAGT. CDR3: CASSPTVRSRKTYGYTF. The CDR3 nucleotides read TGTGCCAGCAGTCCGACTGTACGCTCTAGAAAGACCTATGGCTACACCTTC.

This clonotype was seen ten or more times. The V gene is TRBV3-1, the J gene TRBJ2-5; no reliable D call. The CDR3 runs 17 residues. Germline V gives CDR1 LGHDT, CDR2 YNNKEL (reference sequence). V was cut by 3 bases and J by 5 bases, with 22 bases left in between. The CDR3 DNA sequence: TGTGCCAGCAGCCATACGTATCCCATTTCTTTCTCTGAGACCCAGTACTTC. Its translation: CASSHTYPISFSETQYF.

About this clonotype itself: A much larger clone differs from this one at a single base, so this may be a read error. In nucleotides, the CDR3 is TGTGCCATCAGTGAGTCTACAGGGGGCCACGAGCAGTACTTC. It encodes CAISESTGGHEQYF. V and J are TRBV10-3 and TRBJ2-7; TRBD1 aligns across 9 bases. Germline V gene data show CDR1 as ENHRY and CDR2 as SYGVKD. V shed 0 bases and J 5 bases; nucleotides not matched to a gene: 2. This CDR3 contains 14 residues.

There are many counts of this clonotype. The V call is TRBV12-5, the J call TRBJ1-2; D is perhaps TRBD1 (5 bases). There are 17 residues in the CDR3. V was pared by 5 bases and J by 4 bases, with 23 bases between. Germline loops: CDR1 LGHNT, CDR2 FRNRAP. The chain's CDR3 is CASGLPHLQGKTYGYTF. The CDR3 coding sequence is TGTGCTAGTGGTCTCCCCCATTTGCAGGGAAAGACCTATGGCTACACCTTC.

In regard to this clonotype: No DNA is shown, since the ends of the CDR3 on it are uncertain; the CDR3 is the one TCRdb lists. V usage is TRBV12-3 or TRBV12-4 and J usage is TRBJ1-5; the DNA was not used to check the table's D call, TRBD1. The CDR3 is made up of 14 amino acids, end residues included. This CDR3 reads CANSFGGGSQPRHF.